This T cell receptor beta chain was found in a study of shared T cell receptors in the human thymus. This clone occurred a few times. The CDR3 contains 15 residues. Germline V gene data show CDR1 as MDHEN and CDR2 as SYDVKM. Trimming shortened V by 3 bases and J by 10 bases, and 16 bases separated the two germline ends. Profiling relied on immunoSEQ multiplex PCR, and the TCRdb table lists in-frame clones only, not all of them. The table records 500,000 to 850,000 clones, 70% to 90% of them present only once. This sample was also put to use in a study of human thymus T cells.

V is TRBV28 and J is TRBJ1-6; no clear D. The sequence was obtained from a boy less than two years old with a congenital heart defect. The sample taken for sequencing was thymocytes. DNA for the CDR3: TGTGCCAGCAGTTTCGTCGTGAGGAGGAGATCACCCCTCCACTTT. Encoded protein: CASSFVVRRRSPLHF.